A single sample gave rise to the 10 T cell receptor beta chains below, sequenced in a study of blood T cell repertoires in COVID-19. This table comes from immunoSEQ multiplex PCR, and its TCRdb copy is limited to in-frame clones, with some not included. The table records about 260,000 clones, approximately 90% of them present only once. What was sequenced was PBMCs or T cells enriched from blood (not recorded which). These receptors came from a man aged 40-55 years who had been exposed to COVID-19.

The J gene is TRBJ1-1, the V gene TRBV9, with TRBD1 as a possible D gene (5 bases). The CDR3 spans 16 residues. Per germline, CDR1 SGDLS and CDR2 YYNGEE. Trimming took 0 bases from V and 0 from J, leaving 12 bases between them. CDR3: CASSVAEGRVNTEAFF. The CDR3 nucleotides read TGTGCCAGCAGCGTAGCGGAGGGGCGGGTGAACACTGAAGCTTTCTTT.

About this clone: The same CDR3 is also encoded by other DNA sequences in this sample. The chain links TRBV24-1 to TRBJ2-2, with D possibly matching TRBD2 (6 bases). The CDR3 has 14 residues. Germline V gene lookup returns CDR1 KGHDR and CDR2 SFDVKD. With 3 bases removed from V and 3 bases from J, the gap between germline ends came to 7 bases. The CDR3 bases are TGTGCCACCAGTGATGGGACTGACACCGGGGAGCTGTTTTTT. Translating gives CATSDGTDTGELFF.

V is TRBV30 and J is TRBJ2-2, with D hard to call. The CDR3 consists of 14 residues. V was shortened by 2 bases and J by 1 base, with 8 bases between the two germline ends. In germline, CDR1 is GTSNPN, CDR2 SVGIG (reference sequence). The CDR3 region has the DNA TGTGCCTGGAGTCAGTTCCTGAACACCGGGGAGCTGTTTTTT. Amino acids: CAWSQFLNTGELFF.

This clone is a singleton in its sample. The rearrangement links TRBV5-1 to TRBJ2-7; 9 bases are shared with TRBD1. With 3 bases clipped from V and 4 bases from J, the junction kept 5 bases outside the gene matches. In germline, CDR1 is SGHRS, CDR2 YFSETQ. This CDR3 has 14 amino acids. CDR3 coding DNA: TGCGCCAGCAGCTCGGGACAGGGAGGTTACGAGCAGTACTTC. Amino acid sequence: CASSSGQGGYEQYF.

The rearrangement uses TRBV5-1 and TRBJ1-1, with a tentative D call TRBD1 (5 bases). V lost 2 bases and J 5 bases, leaving 16 bases between the germline ends. Germline V gene lookup returns CDR1 SGHRS and CDR2 YFSETQ. The CDR3 is made up of 15 amino acids. The CDR3 DNA follows: TGCGCCAGCAGCTTCCCAGGGCAGGCATCGACTGAAGCTTTCTTT. Its protein is CASSFPGQASTEAFF.

The chain employs TRBV30 and TRBJ2-7; 8 bases align to TRBD1. Trimming cost V 1 base and J 4 bases; bases outside gene matches: 3. CDR1 GTSNPN and CDR2 SVGIG come from the germline V gene (reference sequence). The length of the CDR3 is 13 residues. As DNA, the CDR3 is TGTGCCTGGAGTGACGGACAGGGATACGAGCAGTACTTC. As protein: CAWSDGQGYEQYF.

V and J are TRBV27 and TRBJ2-5, with D perhaps TRBD2 (5 bases). V dropped 3 bases and J dropped 4 bases, with 15 bases sitting between them. The CDR3 has 15 residues. CDR1 and CDR2 (germline): MNHEY, SMNVEV (reference sequence). CDR3 amino acids: CASSFSVLGRETQYF. CDR3 DNA sequence: TGTGCCAGCAGTTTTTCTGTACTAGGGCGAGAGACCCAGTACTTC.

The rearrangement links TRBV28 to TRBJ1-1, with 9 bases aligning to TRBD1. In germline, CDR1 is MDHEN, CDR2 SYDVKM. J lost 4 bases, V lost 4 bases, and 4 bases had no gene match. The CDR3 length is 14 residues. DNA for the CDR3: TGTGCCAGCAGTTCCACAGGGGGCAGCACTGAAGCTTTCTTT. This translates into CASSSTGGSTEAFF. Full variable domain (outside the CDR3, taken from reference TRBV28 and TRBJ1-1): DVKVTQSSRYLVKRTGEKVFLECVQDMDHENMFWYRQDPGLGLRLIYFSYDVKMKEKGDIPEGYSVSREKKERFSLILESASTNQTSMYLCASSSTGGSTEAFFGQGTRLTVV.

The V and J genes are TRBV28 and TRBJ2-7; 11 bases align to TRBD2. The length of the CDR3 is 13 residues. With V trimmed by 8 bases and J by 4 bases, 4 bases remained unmatched. Looked up from germline, CDR1 is MDHEN and CDR2 is SYDVKM. CDR3 protein: CASDRTSGYEQYF. The CDR3 nucleotides are TGTGCCAGCGACAGGACTAGCGGGTACGAGCAGTACTTC.

The CDR3 sequence is CASSIFRDISYNEQFF. The CDR3 nucleotides read TGTGCCAGTAGTATATTCAGAGACATCTCCTACAATGAGCAGTTCTTC. The chain recombines TRBV19 with TRBJ2-1; D ambiguous. Germline CDR1 and CDR2: LNHDA and SQIVND (reference sequence). CDR3 length: 16 residues. Deletions cut 2 bases from V and 0 bases from J, with 11 bases between.